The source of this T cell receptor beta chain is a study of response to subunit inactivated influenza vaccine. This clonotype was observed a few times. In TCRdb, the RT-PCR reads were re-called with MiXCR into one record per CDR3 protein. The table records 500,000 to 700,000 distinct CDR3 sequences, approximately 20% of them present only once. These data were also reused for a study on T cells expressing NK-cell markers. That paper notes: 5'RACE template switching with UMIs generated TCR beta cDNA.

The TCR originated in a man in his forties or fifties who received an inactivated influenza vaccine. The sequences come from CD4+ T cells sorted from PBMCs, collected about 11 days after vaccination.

The CDR3 DNA follows: TGTGCCAGCAGCCCGGGGGGCGGTTTCTCTGGAAACACCATATATTTT. Its protein is CASSPGGGFSGNTIYF. The gene calls are TRBV7-9 and TRBJ1-3; perhaps TRBD1 as D (6 bases). Trimming took off 5 bases at V and 0 bases at J, with 14 bases between the two ends. The germline V gene has CDR1 SEHNR and CDR2 FQNEAQ (reference sequence). The CDR3 loop spans 16 amino acids. Based on the CDR3 plus reference TRBV7-9 and TRBJ1-3, the full variable domain is DTGVSQNPRHKITKRGQNVTFRCDPISEHNRLYWYRQTLGQGPEFLTYFQNEAQLEKSRLLSDRFSAERPKGSFSTLEIQRTEQGDSAMYLCASSPGGGFSGNTIYFGEGSWLTVV.